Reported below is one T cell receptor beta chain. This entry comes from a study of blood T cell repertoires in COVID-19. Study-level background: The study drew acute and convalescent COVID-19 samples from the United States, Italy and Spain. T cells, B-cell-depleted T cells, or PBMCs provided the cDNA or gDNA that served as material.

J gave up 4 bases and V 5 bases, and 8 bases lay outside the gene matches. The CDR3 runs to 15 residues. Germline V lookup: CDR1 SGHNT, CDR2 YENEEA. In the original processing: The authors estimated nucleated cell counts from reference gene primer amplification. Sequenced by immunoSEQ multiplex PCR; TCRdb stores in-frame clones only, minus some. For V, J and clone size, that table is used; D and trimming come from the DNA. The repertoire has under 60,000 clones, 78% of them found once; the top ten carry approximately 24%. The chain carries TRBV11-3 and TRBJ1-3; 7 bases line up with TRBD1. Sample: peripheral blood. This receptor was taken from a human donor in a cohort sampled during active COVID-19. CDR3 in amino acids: CASSLEGARGNTIYF. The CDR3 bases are TGTGCCAGCAGCCTTGAGGGGGCGCGGGGAAACACCATATATTTT.